What follows is one T cell receptor (beta chain) and its context. Its antigen is not known. This CDR3 has 13 amino acids. The V end lost 0 bases, the J end lost 9 bases, and 13 bases lay between the germline ends. Germline CDR1 reads SGHRS; CDR2 reads YFSETQ. The entry originates in a study of shared clonotypes between healthy human individuals. Study-level background: Each donor's CD8 memory used one plate, CD8 naive two, each CD4 subset three. Study-wide results and caveats: Unshared clonotypes carried lower generation probabilities than those common to all four donors. An effect of sequencing depth on clonotype sharing among donors was expected.

The input for sorted-subset replicate PCRs was approximately 200 ng DNA, tens of thousands of T cell genomes. Method: immunoSEQ multiplex PCR; TCRdb's copy keeps in-frame clones and lacks some. The repertoire holds about 980,000 clones, with approximately 76% as singletons. The sequencing input was memory CD4+ T cells sorted from blood. Regarding subset: CD45RA-negative fraction. This receptor was identified in a young man in good health. This chain uses TRBV5-1 with TRBJ2-7, with a tentative D call TRBD1 (6 bases). CDR3 amino acids: CASSLVQGSGQYF. The CDR3 DNA follows: TGCGCCAGCAGCTTGGTTCAGGGGTCGGGGCAGTACTTC.